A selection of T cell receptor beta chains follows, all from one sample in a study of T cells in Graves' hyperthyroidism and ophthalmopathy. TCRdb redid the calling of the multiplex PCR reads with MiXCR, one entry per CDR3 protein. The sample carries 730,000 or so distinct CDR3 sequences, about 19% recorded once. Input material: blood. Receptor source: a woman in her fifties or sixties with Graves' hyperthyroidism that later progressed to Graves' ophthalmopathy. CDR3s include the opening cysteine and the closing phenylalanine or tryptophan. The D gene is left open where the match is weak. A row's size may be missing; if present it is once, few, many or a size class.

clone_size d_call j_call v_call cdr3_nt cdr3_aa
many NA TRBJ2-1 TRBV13 TGTGCCAGCAGCACATGGGGATACAGCTCCTACAATGAGCAGTTCTTC CASSTWGYSSYNEQFF
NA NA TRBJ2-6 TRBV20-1 TGTAGTGCTAGAGATGGAGGGGGCAGATCTGGGGCCAACGTCCTGACTTTC CSARDGGGRSGANVLTF
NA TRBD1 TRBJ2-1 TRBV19 TGTGCCAGTAGTGTCCGGGACAGCCCCTACAATGAGCAGTTCTTC CASSVRDSPYNEQFF
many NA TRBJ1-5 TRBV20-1 TGCAGTGCTAGAGTTCAAGGAGGCGACGGATATCAGCCCCAGCATTTT CSARVQGGDGYQPQHF
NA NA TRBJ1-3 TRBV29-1 TGCAGTGGGGGACATTCCTCTGGAAACACCATATATTTT CSGGHSSGNTIYF
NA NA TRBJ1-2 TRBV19 TGTGCCAGTAGTATGAGGAATTCTTATGGCTACACCTTC CASSMRNSYGYTF
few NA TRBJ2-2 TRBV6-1 TGTGCCAGCAGTTATCCCGGGACACAAAACACCGGGGAGCTGTTTTTT CASSYPGTQNTGELFF
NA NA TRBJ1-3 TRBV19 TGTGCCAGTATCCCGGGACACAAAGGAAACACCATATATTTT CASIPGHKGNTIYF
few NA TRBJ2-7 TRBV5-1 TGCGCCAGCAGCGGACGGGATAGCTCCTACGAGCAGTACTTC CASSGRDSSYEQYF
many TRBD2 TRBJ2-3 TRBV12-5 TGTGCTAGTGGTTTACCCAGCGGGGAAAGCACAGATACGCAGTATTTT CASGLPSGESTDTQYF
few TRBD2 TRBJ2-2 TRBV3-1 TGTGCCAGCAGCCAACACGGGGGGGCGAACACCGGGGAGCTGTTTTTT CASSQHGGANTGELFF
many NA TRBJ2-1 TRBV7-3 TGTGCCAGCAGCTTACGGGGGAGCTCCTACAATGAGCAGTTCTTC CASSLRGSSYNEQFF
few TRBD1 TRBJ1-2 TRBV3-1 TGTGCCAGCAGCCCGGGACAGGCCCTAGGCCTTAACTATGGCTACACCTTC CASSPGQALGLNYGYTF
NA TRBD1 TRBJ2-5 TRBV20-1 TGCAGTGCTAGAAGGACAGGGGGACAAGAGACCCAGTACTTC CSARRTGGQETQYF
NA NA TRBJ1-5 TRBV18 TGTGCCAGCTCACCACGTCATGATAGCAATCAGCCCCAGCATTTT CASSPRHDSNQPQHF
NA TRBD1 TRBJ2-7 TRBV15 TGTGCCACCAGCAGAGATCGGGACAGGGTTTACGAGCAGTACTTC CATSRDRDRVYEQYF
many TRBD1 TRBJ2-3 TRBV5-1 TGCGCCAGCAGCTTGGCCGAAGGGGGCGTAGATACGCAGTATTTT CASSLAEGGVDTQYF
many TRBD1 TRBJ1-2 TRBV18 TGTGCCAGCTCACTCCAACAGGGGTACGGCTACACCTTC CASSLQQGYGYTF
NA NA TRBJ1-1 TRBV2 TGTGCCAAATACGAGACGGGGAACACTGAAGCTTTCTTT CAKYETGNTEAFF
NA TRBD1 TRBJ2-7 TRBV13 TGTGCCAGCAGCCACCGGGACAGGCTAACATACGAGCAGTACTTC CASSHRDRLTYEQYF
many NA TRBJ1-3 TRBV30 TGTGCCTGGACCCTGGACAACAGCTCTGGAAACACCATATATTTT CAWTLDNSSGNTIYF
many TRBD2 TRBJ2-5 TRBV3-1 TGTGCCAGCAGCCGCCCAGCGGGGTTACAAGAGACCCAGTACTTC CASSRPAGLQETQYF
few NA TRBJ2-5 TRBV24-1 TGTGCCACCAGTGATTTAGGGCAGGGACAAGAGACCCAGTACTTC CATSDLGQGQETQYF
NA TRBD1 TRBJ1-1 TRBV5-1 TGCGCCAGCAGCGCGACAGGGGGCGAAACTGAAGCTTTCTTT CASSATGGETEAFF
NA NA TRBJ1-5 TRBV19 TGTGCCAGTAGTCCAGGTAGAGCTAGCAATCAGCCCCAGCATTTT CASSPGRASNQPQHF
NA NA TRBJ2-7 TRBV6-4 TGTGCCAGCAGAACCTCCGGGACGGGCTCCTACGAGCAGTACTTC CASRTSGTGSYEQYF
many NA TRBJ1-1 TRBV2 TGTGCCAGCAGGACGGGCAGCCTCATGAACACTGAAGCTTTCTTT CASRTGSLMNTEAFF
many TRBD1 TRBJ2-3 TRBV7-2 TGTGCCAGCAGCTTAGCCACAGGGGGGACAGATACGCAGTATTTT CASSLATGGTDTQYF
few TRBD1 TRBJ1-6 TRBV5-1 TGCGCCAGCAGCTTGGGGGACAGGGCATCACCCCTCCACTTT CASSLGDRASPLHF
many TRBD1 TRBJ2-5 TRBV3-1 TGTGCCAGCAGCCAAGTGGACAGGGTAGAGACCCAGTACTTC CASSQVDRVETQYF
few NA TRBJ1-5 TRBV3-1 TGTGCCAGCAGCCAAGGGCCCGGGGAAGCAGGAGGTTACAATCAGCCCCAGCATTTT CASSQGPGEAGGYNQPQHF